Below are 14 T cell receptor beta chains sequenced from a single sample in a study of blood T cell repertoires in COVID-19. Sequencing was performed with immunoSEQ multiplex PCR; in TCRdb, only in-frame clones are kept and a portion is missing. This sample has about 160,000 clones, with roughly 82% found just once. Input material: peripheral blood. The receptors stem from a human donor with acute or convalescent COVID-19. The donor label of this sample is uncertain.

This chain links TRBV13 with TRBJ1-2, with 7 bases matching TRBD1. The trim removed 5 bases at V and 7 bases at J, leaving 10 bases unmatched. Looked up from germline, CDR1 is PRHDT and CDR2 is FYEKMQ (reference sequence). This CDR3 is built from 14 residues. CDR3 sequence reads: CASSRDSQPRGYTF. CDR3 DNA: TGTGCCAGCAGCCGGGACAGTCAGCCACGTGGCTACACCTTC.

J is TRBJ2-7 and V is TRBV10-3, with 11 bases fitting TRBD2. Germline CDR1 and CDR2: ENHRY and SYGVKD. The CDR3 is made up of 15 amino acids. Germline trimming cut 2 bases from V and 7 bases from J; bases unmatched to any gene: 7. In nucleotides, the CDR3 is TGTGCCATCAGTGAGCTTAGCGGGGGGGCTGGGGAGCAGTACTTC. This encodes CAISELSGGAGEQYF.

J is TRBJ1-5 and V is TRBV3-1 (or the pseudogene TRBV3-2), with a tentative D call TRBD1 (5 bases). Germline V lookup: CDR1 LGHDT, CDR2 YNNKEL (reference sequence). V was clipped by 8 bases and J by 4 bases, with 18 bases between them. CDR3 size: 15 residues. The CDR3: CASSRGLAINQPQHF. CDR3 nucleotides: TGTGCCAGCTCCCGGGGACTGGCGATTAATCAGCCCCAGCATTTT.

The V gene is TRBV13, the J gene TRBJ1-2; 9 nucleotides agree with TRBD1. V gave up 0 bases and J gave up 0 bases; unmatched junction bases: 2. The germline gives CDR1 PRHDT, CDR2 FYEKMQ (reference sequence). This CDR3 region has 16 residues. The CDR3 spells CASSLGGQGSNYGYTF. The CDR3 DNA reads TGTGCCAGCAGCTTAGGAGGACAGGGGTCTAACTATGGCTACACCTTC.

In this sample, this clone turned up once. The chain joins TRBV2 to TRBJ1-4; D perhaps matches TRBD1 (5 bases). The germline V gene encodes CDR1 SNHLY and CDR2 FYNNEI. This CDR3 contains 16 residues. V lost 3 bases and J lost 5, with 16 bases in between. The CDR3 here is CASSDQGPALNEKLFF. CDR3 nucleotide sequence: TGTGCCAGCAGTGACCAGGGCCCCGCGCTAAATGAAAAACTGTTTTTT.

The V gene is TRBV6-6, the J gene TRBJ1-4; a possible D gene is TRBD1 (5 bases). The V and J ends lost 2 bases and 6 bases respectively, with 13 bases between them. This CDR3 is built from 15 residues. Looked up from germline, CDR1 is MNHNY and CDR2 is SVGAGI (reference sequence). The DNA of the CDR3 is TGTGCCAGCAGTTACGGCGGGGGGGACCATGAAAAACTGTTTTTT. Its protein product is CASSYGGGDHEKLFF.

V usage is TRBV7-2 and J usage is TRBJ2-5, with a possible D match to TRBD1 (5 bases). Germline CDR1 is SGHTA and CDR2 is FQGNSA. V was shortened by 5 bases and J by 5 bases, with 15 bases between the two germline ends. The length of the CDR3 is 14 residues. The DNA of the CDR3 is TGTGCCAGCAGCCAGCCAACAGGTCGGGAGACCCAGTACTTC. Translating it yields CASSQPTGRETQYF. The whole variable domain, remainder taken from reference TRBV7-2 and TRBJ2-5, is GAGVSQSPSNKVTEKGKDVELRCDPISGHTALYWYRQSLGQGLEFLIYFQGNSAPDKSGLPSDRFSAERTGGSVSTLTIQRTQQEDSAVYLCASSQPTGRETQYFGPGTRLLVL.

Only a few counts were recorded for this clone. CDR3 sequence reads: CASSLVVRDPQHF. In DNA, the CDR3 is TGTGCCAGCAGCTTAGTAGTGCGGGACCCCCAGCATTTT. The rearrangement uses TRBV7-2 and TRBJ1-5; perhaps TRBD1 as D (5 bases). CDR3 length equals 13 residues. With 1 base removed from V and 10 bases from J, the gap between germline ends came to 11 bases. From germline, CDR1 is SGHTA and CDR2 FQGNSA.

The CDR3 loop reads CASSPDTSTNEKLFF. Here the CDR3 DNA reads TGTGCCAGCAGCCCCGACACTTCAACTAATGAAAAACTGTTTTTT. The chain joins TRBV6-2 or TRBV6-3 to TRBJ1-4; no reliable D call. The germline V gene has CDR1 MNHEY and CDR2 SVGEGT. V gave up 6 bases and J gave up 0 bases, with 11 bases separating them. The CDR3 length is 15 residues.

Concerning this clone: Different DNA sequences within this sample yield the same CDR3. CDR3 region: CASSSQGARGTEAFF. CDR3 nucleotide sequence: TGTGCCAGCAGCTCACAGGGGGCGCGTGGCACTGAAGCTTTCTTT. V is TRBV7-2 and J is TRBJ1-1; 9 bases are shared with TRBD1. CDR1 is SGHTA and CDR2 is FQGNSA in the germline V gene. Unmatched junction bases numbered 7, after V lost 4 bases and J lost 4 bases. The CDR3 runs to 15 residues.

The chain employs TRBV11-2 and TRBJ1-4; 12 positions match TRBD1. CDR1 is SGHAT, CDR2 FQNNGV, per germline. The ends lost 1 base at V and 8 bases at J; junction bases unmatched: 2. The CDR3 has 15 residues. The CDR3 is CASSLGDRGHEKLFF. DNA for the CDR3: TGTGCCAGCAGCTTAGGGGACAGGGGGCACGAAAAACTGTTTTTT.

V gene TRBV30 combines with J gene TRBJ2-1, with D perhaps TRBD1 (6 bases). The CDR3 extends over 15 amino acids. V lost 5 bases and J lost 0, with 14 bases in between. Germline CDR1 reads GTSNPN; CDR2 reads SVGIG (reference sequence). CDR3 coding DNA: TGTGCCTGGGATACCGACAGGAGCTCCTACAATGAGCAGTTCTTC. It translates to CAWDTDRSSYNEQFF.

This chain's CDR3 is CASSQDTYGYTF. The CDR3 nucleotides read TGTGCCAGCAGTCAGGACACCTATGGCTACACCTTC. The gene calls are TRBV7-9 and TRBJ1-2, with D possibly matching TRBD1 (5 bases). CDR3 length equals 12 residues. CDR1 SEHNR and CDR2 FQNEAQ come from the germline V gene (reference sequence). The germline V and J ends were trimmed by 6 bases and 4 bases, with 9 bases remaining between them.

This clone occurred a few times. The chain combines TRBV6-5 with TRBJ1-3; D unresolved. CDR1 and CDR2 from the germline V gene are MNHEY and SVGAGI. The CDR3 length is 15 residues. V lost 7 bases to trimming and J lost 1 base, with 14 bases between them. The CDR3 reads CASTNTGFSGNTIYF. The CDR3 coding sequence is TGTGCCAGCACCAACACGGGTTTTTCTGGAAACACCATATATTTT.